This is a list of T cell receptor beta chains from one sample in a study of shared clonotypes between healthy human individuals. Profiled with immunoSEQ multiplex PCR; TCRdb holds only in-frame clones, not every one. The data hold about 680,000 clones, with around 72% observed a single time. What was sequenced was memory CD4+ T cells sorted from blood. Receptors originate from a woman younger than 45 in good health. Both conserved end residues are part of each CDR3. The D gene is left open where the match is weak. Expanded clones are given a class, and other clones once, few, many or no size at all.

TRBV7-6	-	-	TRBJ1-1	CASSRTTGTGEAFF	TGTGCCAGCAGCCGAACTACCGGAACAGGTGAAGCTTTCTTT
TRBV29-1	-	-	TRBJ2-7	CSAGTGTYYEQYF	TGCAGCGCGGGGACCGGGACCTACTACGAGCAGTACTTC
TRBV15	-	once	TRBJ2-3	CATSRDQTRWSADTQYF	TGTGCCACCAGCAGAGATCAGACTCGATGGAGCGCAGATACGCAGTATTTT
TRBV2	-	-	TRBJ2-7	CASSYQTEQYF	TGTGCCAGCAGTTATCAAACCGAGCAGTACTTC
TRBV7-8	-	-	TRBJ2-7	CASSLGDNSYEQYF	TGTGCCAGCAGCTTAGGGGACAACTCCTACGAGCAGTACTTC
TRBV7-9	-	-	TRBJ2-1	CASSTFNEQFF	TGTGCCAGCAGCACATTCAATGAGCAGTTCTTC
TRBV30	TRBD1	-	TRBJ1-1	CALQGTTEAFF	TGTGCCCTACAGGGGACCACTGAAGCTTTCTTT
TRBV28	-	many	TRBJ1-5	CASSWYSNQPQHF	TGTGCCAGCAGTTGGTATAGCAATCAGCCCCAGCATTTT
TRBV10-2	-	-	TRBJ1-1	CASSESGLNTEAFF	TGCGCCAGCAGTGAGTCTGGGCTGAACACTGAAGCTTTCTTT
TRBV4-1	-	-	TRBJ2-5	CASSQVVSVTLQETQYF	TGCGCCAGCAGCCAAGTCGTTTCGGTTACACTCCAAGAGACCCAGTACTTC
TRBV6-9	TRBD1	-	TRBJ1-3	CASSLYFTGAENTIYF	TGTGCCAGCAGTTTATATTTTACAGGGGCGGAAAACACCATATATTTT
TRBV18	-	once	TRBJ1-1	CASSTDQNTEAFF	TGTGCCAGCTCAACCGATCAGAACACTGAAGCTTTCTTT
TRBV18	-	many	TRBJ2-3	CASSRDSTDTQYF	TGTGCCAGCTCACGGGACAGCACAGATACGCAGTATTTT
TRBV18	-	-	TRBJ1-3	CASSPPDGGTGNTIYF	TGTGCCAGCTCACCACCGGACGGGGGGACTGGAAACACCATATATTTT
TRBV5-1	TRBD1	-	TRBJ2-7	CASSPGQADWSRYEQYF	TGCGCCAGCAGCCCGGGACAGGCAGATTGGAGTAGGTACGAGCAGTACTTC
TRBV28	-	-	TRBJ2-1	CASSAPDSSYNEQFF	TGTGCCAGCAGTGCACCGGACAGTTCCTACAATGAGCAGTTCTTC
TRBV27	TRBD2	-	TRBJ2-1	CASSFTSGRFLGYNEQFF	TGTGCCAGCAGTTTTACTAGCGGGAGGTTTTTAGGGTACAATGAGCAGTTCTTC
TRBV28	TRBD2	-	TRBJ2-5	CASSLGVTSGIGETQYF	TGTGCCAGCAGTTTAGGAGTGACTAGCGGGATTGGGGAGACCCAGTACTTC
TRBV19	-	-	TRBJ1-5	CASSIRPDGGSNQPQHF	TGTGCCAGTAGTATTCGACCAGACGGTGGGAGCAATCAGCCCCAGCATTTT
TRBV10-1	-	once	TRBJ2-7	CASSDQRAGAYEQYF	TGCGCCAGCAGTGACCAGCGGGCAGGGGCCTACGAGCAGTACTTC
TRBV18	-	-	TRBJ2-7	CASSPQADYEQYF	TGTGCCAGCTCACCCCAGGCCGACTACGAGCAGTACTTC
TRBV28	-	-	TRBJ1-1	CASNLGMNTEAFF	TGTGCCAGCAACCTAGGCATGAACACTGAAGCTTTCTTT
TRBV14	TRBD1	few	TRBJ2-3	CASSHTGAHTQYF	TGTGCCAGCAGCCATACAGGGGCCCATACGCAGTATTTT
TRBV6-1	TRBD1	-	TRBJ1-4	CASRKGTENEKLFF	TGTGCCAGCAGGAAGGGGACAGAAAATGAAAAACTGTTTTTT
TRBV5-1	-	few	TRBJ2-7	CASSLAGSHEQYF	TGCGCCAGCAGCTTGGCAGGGTCCCACGAGCAGTACTTC
TRBV6-5	TRBD2	-	TRBJ2-1	CASSTGTSGGNEQFF	TGTGCCAGCAGTACCGGGACTAGCGGGGGGAATGAGCAGTTCTTC
TRBV19	TRBD1	few	TRBJ1-5	CASSIKETGLNQPQHF	TGTGCCAGTAGTATAAAAGAGACAGGGTTAAATCAGCCCCAGCATTTT
TRBV28	TRBD2	-	TRBJ2-2	CASSRGLAGGNTGELFF	TGTGCCAGCAGCCGGGGACTAGCGGGAGGGAACACCGGGGAGCTGTTTTTT
TRBV6-5	TRBD1	-	TRBJ1-5	CASSSTGDQPQHF	TGTGCCAGCAGTTCGACAGGGGATCAGCCCCAGCATTTT
TRBV5-6	-	few	TRBJ2-7	CASSRDWGNPYEQYF	TGTGCCAGCAGCCGAGATTGGGGGAACCCCTACGAGCAGTACTTC
TRBV7-9	-	-	TRBJ1-1	CATDFDRILEAFF	TGTGCCACCGACTTCGACAGGATACTTGAAGCTTTCTTT
TRBV29-1	-	-	TRBJ2-5	CSVKDFQETQYF	TGCAGCGTTAAGGACTTCCAAGAGACCCAGTACTTC
TRBV30	-	-	TRBJ2-7	CAWSVGGPEAYEQYF	TGTGCCTGGAGTGTGGGCGGCCCAGAGGCCTACGAGCAGTACTTC
TRBV18	TRBD2	-	TRBJ2-1	CASSLGGGYNEQFF	TGTGCCAGCTCACTCGGGGGAGGGTACAATGAGCAGTTCTTC
TRBV7-9	-	few	TRBJ2-5	CASGTHQETQYF	TGTGCCAGCGGGACACACCAAGAGACCCAGTACTTC
TRBV7-8	-	-	TRBJ1-5	CASSSTGGVVQPQHF	TGTGCCAGCAGCAGCACCGGGGGGGTTGTACAGCCCCAGCATTTT
TRBV30	TRBD2	many	TRBJ2-1	CAWSVMEREGHNEQFF	TGTGCCTGGAGTGTCATGGAGCGGGAGGGCCATAATGAGCAGTTCTTC
TRBV29-1	TRBD2	-	TRBJ2-7	CSVATSGRAWVSYEQYF	TGCAGCGTGGCGACTAGCGGGAGGGCGTGGGTCTCCTACGAGCAGTACTTC